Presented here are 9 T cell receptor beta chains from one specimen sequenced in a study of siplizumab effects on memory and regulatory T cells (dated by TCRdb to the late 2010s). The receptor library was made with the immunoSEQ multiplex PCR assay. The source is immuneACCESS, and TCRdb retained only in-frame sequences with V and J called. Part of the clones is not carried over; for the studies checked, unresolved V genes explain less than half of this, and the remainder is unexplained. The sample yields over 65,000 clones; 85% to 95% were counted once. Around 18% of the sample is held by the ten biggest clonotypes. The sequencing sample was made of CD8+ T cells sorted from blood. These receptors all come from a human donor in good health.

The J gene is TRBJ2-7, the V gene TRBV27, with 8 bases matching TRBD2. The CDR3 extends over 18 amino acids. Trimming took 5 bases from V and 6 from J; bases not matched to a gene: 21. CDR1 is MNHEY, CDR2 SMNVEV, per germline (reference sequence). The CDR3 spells CASSPLVAGGSGIGEQYF. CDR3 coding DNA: TGTGCCAGCAGTCCCCTCGTGGCGGGAGGATCAGGGATCGGCGAGCAGTACTTC.

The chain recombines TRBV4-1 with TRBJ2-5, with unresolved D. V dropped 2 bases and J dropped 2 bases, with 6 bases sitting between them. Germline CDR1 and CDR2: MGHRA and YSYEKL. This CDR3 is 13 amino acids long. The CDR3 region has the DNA TGCGCCAGCAGCCAATTCCTTCAAGAGACCCAGTACTTC. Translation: CASSQFLQETQYF.

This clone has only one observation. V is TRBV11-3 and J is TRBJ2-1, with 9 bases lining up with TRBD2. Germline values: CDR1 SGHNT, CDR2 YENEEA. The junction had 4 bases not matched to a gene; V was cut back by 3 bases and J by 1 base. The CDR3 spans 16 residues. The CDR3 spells CASSFGSGSSYNEQFF. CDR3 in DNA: TGTGCCAGCAGCTTTGGTAGCGGGAGTTCCTACAATGAGCAGTTCTTC.

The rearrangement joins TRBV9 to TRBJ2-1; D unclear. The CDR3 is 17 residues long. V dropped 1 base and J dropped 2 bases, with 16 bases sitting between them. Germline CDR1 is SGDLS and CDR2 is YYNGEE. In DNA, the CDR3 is TGTGCCAGCAGCGTACTCTGGGAAGGAGTGGCCTACAATGAGCAGTTCTTC. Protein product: CASSVLWEGVAYNEQFF.

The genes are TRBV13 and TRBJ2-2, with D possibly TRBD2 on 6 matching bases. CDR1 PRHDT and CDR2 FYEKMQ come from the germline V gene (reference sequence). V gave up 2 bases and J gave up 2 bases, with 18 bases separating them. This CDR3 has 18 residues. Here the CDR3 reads CASSLRIGVAENTGELFF. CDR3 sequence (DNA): TGTGCCAGCAGCTTAAGGATTGGGGTAGCGGAAAACACCGGGGAGCTGTTTTTT.

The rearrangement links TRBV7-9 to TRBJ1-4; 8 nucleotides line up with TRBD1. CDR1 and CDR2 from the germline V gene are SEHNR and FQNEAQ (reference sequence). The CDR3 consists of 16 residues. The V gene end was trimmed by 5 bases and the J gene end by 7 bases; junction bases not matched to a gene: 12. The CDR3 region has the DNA TGTGCCAGCAGCCCTCCCGACAGGGGTAAGGGTGAAAAACTGTTTTTT. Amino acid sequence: CASSPPDRGKGEKLFF.

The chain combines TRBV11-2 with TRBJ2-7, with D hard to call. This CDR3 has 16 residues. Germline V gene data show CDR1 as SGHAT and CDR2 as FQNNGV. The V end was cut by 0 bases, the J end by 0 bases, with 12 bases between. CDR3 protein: CASSLESGRSSYEQYF. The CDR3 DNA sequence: TGTGCCAGCAGCTTAGAGTCGGGTCGGAGCTCCTACGAGCAGTACTTC.

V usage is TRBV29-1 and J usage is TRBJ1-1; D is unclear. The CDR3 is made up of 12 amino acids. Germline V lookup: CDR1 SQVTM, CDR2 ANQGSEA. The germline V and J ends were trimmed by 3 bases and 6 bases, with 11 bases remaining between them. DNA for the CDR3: TGCAGCGTTGAGGCCAGCGCGCCTGAAGCTTTCTTT. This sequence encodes CSVEASAPEAFF.

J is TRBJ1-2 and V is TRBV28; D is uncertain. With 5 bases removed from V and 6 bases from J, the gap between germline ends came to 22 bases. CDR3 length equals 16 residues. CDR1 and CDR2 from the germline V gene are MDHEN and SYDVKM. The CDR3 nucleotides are TGTGCCAGCAGTCCCTTGGCGGCAGGTACCGCCAATGGCTACACCTTC. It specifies CASSPLAAGTANGYTF.